Reported below is one T cell receptor (beta chain). In the study's own analysis: By means of reference gene primer amplification, nucleated cell counts were estimated. Sequencing was performed with immunoSEQ multiplex PCR; in TCRdb, only in-frame clones are kept and a portion is missing. Clone size and V and J calls were adopted from that table, with D and trimming inferred from the DNA. Among fewer than 80,000 clones listed, more than 80% were seen once. Seattle enrolled patients during active infection and tracked them longitudinally. The sample originates from a study of blood T cell repertoires in COVID-19. For the study at large: Samples taken during acute and convalescent COVID-19 were collected in the United States, Italy and Spain. Nucleic acid was either cDNA or gDNA, and it came from T cells, B-cell-depleted T cells, or PBMCs.

V shed 5 bases and J 3 bases; nucleotides not matched to a gene: 4. Germline V gives CDR1 KGHSH, CDR2 LQKENI. CDR3 size: 14 residues. The clonotype was recovered from a man aged 45 to 65 with COVID-19, enrolled during active disease. V is TRBV18 and J is TRBJ1-2; 9 bases are a match to TRBD1. Sequencing was performed on peripheral blood. The DNA of the CDR3 is TGTGCCAGCTCAACAGGGGGCGCCGACTATGGCTACACCTTC. Translation gives CASSTGGADYGYTF. The variable domain in full, with the rest retrieved from reference TRBV18 and TRBJ1-2, is NAGVMQNPRHLVRRRGQEARLRCSPMKGHSHVYWYRQLPEEGLKFMVYLQKENIIDESGMPKERFSAEFPKEGPSILRIQQVVRGDSAAYFCASSTGGADYGYTFGSGTRLTVV.